This T cell receptor beta chain was observed in a study of blood T cell repertoires in COVID-19. Study as a whole: The origin of the acute and convalescent COVID-19 samples was the United States, Italy and Spain. Sources were T cells, B-cell-depleted T cells, or PBMCs; the material itself was cDNA or gDNA.

How the authors handled the data: Reference gene primer amplification yielded estimated nucleated cell counts. Assay: immunoSEQ multiplex PCR; the TCRdb copy retains only in-frame clones and omits some. V and J calls plus clone size are reproduced from that table; the DNA served to infer D and trimming. The sample contains approximately 300,000 clones, around 90% of which appear only once. Trimming shortened V by 0 bases and J by 4 bases, and 13 bases separated the two germline ends. The CDR3 covers 15 residues. Germline V gene data show CDR1 as SGHRS and CDR2 as YFSETQ. The chain is built from TRBV5-1 and TRBJ1-1; D is ambiguous. Source material: peripheral blood. The source is a man younger than 35 with active or convalescent COVID-19. CDR3 in amino acids: CASSLVSGAGTEAFF. The CDR3 bases are TGCGCCAGCAGCTTGGTTTCCGGTGCCGGCACTGAAGCTTTCTTT.